The clone carrying this TCR beta chain was recorded a few times. The sample originates from a study of blood T cell repertoires in COVID-19. TCRdb's table, derived via immunoSEQ multiplex PCR, lists solely in-frame clones and lacks some. This repertoire shows about 93,000 clones, 90% found once; its top ten account for approximately 1.5%. The receptor comes from a human donor with active COVID-19. The donor label of this sample is uncertain. The sequenced material came from peripheral blood.

CDR3 nucleotides: TGTGCCATCAGCCAGGAACAGGGAAGGCCCCAGCATTTT. Its translation is CAISQEQGRPQHF. V gene TRBV10-3 combines with J gene TRBJ1-5; D possibly corresponds to TRBD1 (6 bases). The CDR3 loop spans 13 amino acids. V lost 6 bases and J lost 9, with 15 bases in between. Germline assignment: CDR1 ENHRY and CDR2 SYGVKD.